A selection of T cell receptor beta chains follows, all from one sample in a study of cytomegalovirus exposure and HLA in healthy donors. Here immunoSEQ multiplex PCR was the method, and the copy in TCRdb shows in-frame clones only, minus some. The data contain 160,000 or so clones, around four fifths of them singletons. Material for sequencing was PBMCs. The receptors here all came from a woman aged 50 to 60 in good health and CMV-seronegative. CDR3s include the opening cysteine and the closing phenylalanine or tryptophan. D genes are given only for firm matches. Part of the rows lack a size; the others show once, few, many or a class for expanded clones.

>-|-|TRBV5-1|13|TRBJ1-2
CASSQDTNYGYTF
TGCGCCAGCAGCCAGGACACGAACTATGGCTACACCTTC
>-|-|TRBV5-4|15|TRBJ1-2
CASSFGRGDTKGYTF
TGTGCCAGCAGCTTCGGCAGGGGCGACACCAAAGGCTACACCTTC
>TRBD1|-|TRBV28|16|TRBJ1-1
CASSLFDRDIDFEAFF
TGTGCCAGCAGTCTATTCGACAGGGATATAGACTTTGAAGCTTTCTTT
>-|-|TRBV5-1|14|TRBJ2-5
CASSLASGEETQYF
TGCGCCAGCAGCTTGGCCTCGGGGGAAGAGACCCAGTACTTC
>TRBD2|-|TRBV5-1|16|TRBJ2-3
CASSFGTSGYTDTQYF
TGCGCCAGCAGCTTCGGGACTAGCGGTTACACAGATACGCAGTATTTT
>TRBD1|few|TRBV29-1|11|TRBJ2-5
CSMTGLGAQYF
TGCAGCATGACAGGGCTAGGGGCCCAGTACTTC
>-|few|TRBV19|16|TRBJ1-6
CASSLSQAGYNSPLHF
TGTGCCAGTAGTTTGTCGCAGGCGGGGTATAATTCACCCCTCCACTTT
>TRBD2|-|TRBV4-2|16|TRBJ2-5
CASGQGTSGEGETQYF
TGTGCCAGCGGCCAGGGGACTAGCGGGGAAGGAGAGACCCAGTACTTC
>-|-|TRBV15|14|TRBJ2-7
CATSRDSFRGGQYF
TGTGCCACCAGCAGAGATTCCTTCAGGGGCGGGCAGTACTTC
>-|-|TRBV4-1|17|TRBJ2-1
CASSQDLNSGNYNEQFF
TGCGCCAGCAGCCAAGATCTTAATAGCGGAAACTACAATGAGCAGTTCTTC
>-|-|TRBV28|12|TRBJ2-3
CASSSNTDTQYF
TGTGCCAGCAGTTCCAACACAGATACGCAGTATTTT
>-|-|TRBV4-1|16|TRBJ1-5
CASSQVPGTANQPQHF
TGCGCCAGCAGCCAAGTCCCTGGTACAGCCAATCAGCCCCAGCATTTT
>TRBD1|-|TRBV25-1|14|TRBJ1-1
CASSAWTGNTEAFF
TGTGCCAGCAGTGCCTGGACAGGGAACACTGAAGCTTTCTTT
>-|-|TRBV19|13|TRBJ1-4
CASRSPGVEKLFF
TGTGCCAGTAGATCCCCGGGAGTCGAAAAACTGTTTTTT
>-|few|TRBV7-2|13|TRBJ1-3
CASSFPGENTIYF
TGTGCCAGCAGCTTTCCAGGGGAGAACACCATATATTTT
>-|-|TRBV7-9|14|TRBJ1-2
CASRGLSPEDGYTF
TGTGCCAGCAGGGGACTCTCCCCGGAGGATGGCTACACCTTC
>-|-|TRBV18|15|TRBJ2-7
CASSPAWGASYEQYF
TGTGCCAGCTCGCCTGCCTGGGGCGCTTCCTACGAGCAGTACTTC
>-|-|TRBV7-9|14|TRBJ1-5
CASSAAGHYQPQHF
TGTGCCAGCAGCGCCGCAGGGCATTATCAGCCCCAGCATTTT
>-|-|TRBV7-9|14|TRBJ2-5
CASSFLAIQETQYF
TGTGCCAGCAGCTTCCTAGCGATCCAAGAGACCCAGTACTTC
>TRBD1|few|TRBV25-1|16|TRBJ2-2
CASSDPGQGRTGELFF
TGTGCCAGCAGTGACCCCGGACAGGGTCGGACCGGGGAGCTGTTTTTT
>TRBD1|-|TRBV11-3|12|TRBJ2-1
CASSLTGDEQFF
TGTGCCAGCAGCCTCACAGGGGATGAGCAGTTCTTC
>-|-|TRBV10-1|14|TRBJ2-7
CASSGHTRGGEQYF
TGCGCCAGCAGTGGGCACACCAGAGGAGGAGAGCAGTACTTC
>TRBD1|-|TRBV5-6|14|TRBJ1-2
CASSPDRGRIGYTF
TGTGCCAGCAGCCCGGACAGGGGTAGGATAGGCTACACCTTC
>-|-|TRBV27|14|TRBJ2-7
CASSPYRMYLEQYF
TGTGCCAGCAGTCCGTACAGGATGTATCTCGAGCAGTACTTC
>TRBD2|-|TRBV18|15|TRBJ2-7
CASSPRAGRDYEQYF
TGTGCCAGCTCACCGCGGGCCGGGAGGGACTACGAGCAGTACTTC
>-|-|TRBV10-3|16|TRBJ2-1
CAISARGVGSYNEQFF
TGTGCCATCAGTGCCAGGGGAGTTGGCTCCTACAATGAGCAGTTCTTC
>TRBD1|-|TRBV19|13|TRBJ1-1
CASTTGANTEAFF
TGTGCCAGTACGACAGGGGCGAACACTGAAGCTTTCTTT
>TRBD1|-|TRBV5-4|17|TRBJ1-3
CASSLGQGGRSGNTIYF
TGTGCCAGCAGCTTAGGACAGGGCGGCCGCTCTGGAAACACCATATATTTT
>-|-|TRBV2|15|TRBJ1-1
CASRTDQGRDTEAFF
TGTGCCAGCAGAACGGATCAGGGTAGGGACACTGAAGCTTTCTTT
>TRBD1|few|TRBV9|14|TRBJ1-1
CASSETGGSTEAFF
TGTGCCAGCAGCGAAACAGGGGGCTCCACTGAAGCTTTCTTT
>-|-|TRBV6-5|15|TRBJ2-1
CAIQYSSVEYNEQFF
TGTGCCATCCAATACTCTAGCGTGGAATACAATGAGCAGTTCTTC
>-|-|TRBV5-6|15|TRBJ1-4
CASSYETGTNEKLFF
TGTGCCAGCAGCTATGAGACAGGAACTAATGAAAAACTGTTTTTT
>TRBD1|-|TRBV7-2|16|TRBJ1-5
CASSLSTGGANQPQHF
TGTGCCAGCAGCTTATCGACAGGGGGCGCCAATCAGCCCCAGCATTTT
>TRBD1|-|TRBV9|16|TRBJ1-2
CASSVVEGQPAYGYTF
TGTGCCAGCAGCGTAGTTGAGGGACAGCCAGCTTATGGCTACACCTTC
>-|once|TRBV7-2|15|TRBJ2-1
CASSLNGGSYNEQFF
TGTGCCAGCAGCTTAAACGGGGGCTCCTACAATGAGCAGTTCTTC
>-|-|TRBV27|12|TRBJ2-7
CASSLGQGEQYF
TGTGCCAGCAGCTTGGGGCAGGGCGAGCAGTACTTC
>TRBD2|-|TRBV7-6|15|TRBJ2-3
CASSPRGVGTDTQYF
TGTGCCAGCAGCCCCCGGGGGGTGGGGACAGATACGCAGTATTTT
>-|-|TRBV6-5|15|TRBJ2-1
CASSSQGLGSNEQFF
TGTGCCAGCAGCTCACAAGGCCTGGGCTCAAATGAGCAGTTCTTC
>-|-|TRBV6-5|14|TRBJ1-1
CASRSPGGLTEAFF
TGTGCCAGCAGATCCCCCGGGGGGCTCACTGAAGCTTTCTTT
>-|-|TRBV4-1|17|TRBJ2-3
CASSPRSATGGGDTQYF
TGCGCCAGCAGCCCTCGCTCCGCTACGGGGGGCGGGGATACGCAGTATTTT
>-|-|TRBV9|12|TRBJ1-1
CASSVADRKAFF
TGTGCCAGCAGCGTAGCCGACAGAAAAGCTTTCTTT
>-|-|TRBV11-3|15|TRBJ1-3
CASSLTSDRGNTIYF
TGTGCCAGCAGCTTAACGTCCGACAGGGGAAACACCATATATTTT
>-|-|TRBV5-1|12|TRBJ1-4
CASRDPNGKLFF
TGCGCCAGCAGGGATCCAAACGGGAAACTGTTTTTT
>TRBD1|-|TRBV15|16|TRBJ1-1
CATSRARGGGKDEAFF
TGTGCCACCAGCAGAGCAAGAGGAGGGGGCAAGGATGAAGCTTTCTTT
>-|few|TRBV10-3|15|TRBJ2-3
CAISEKTASTDTQYF
TGTGCCATCAGTGAGAAGACAGCGAGCACAGATACGCAGTATTTT
>TRBD1|-|TRBV27|15|TRBJ2-3
CASSLRQGRTDTQYF
TGTGCCAGCAGTCTACGACAGGGTAGGACAGATACGCAGTATTTT
>-|-|TRBV6-1|15|TRBJ2-4
CASKSGTPVWHIQYF
TGTGCCAGCAAGTCCGGGACTCCGGTTTGGCACATTCAGTACTTC
>-|-|TRBV4-1|17|TRBJ2-1
CASSPTFEGGVLNEQFF
TGCGCCAGCAGCCCAACGTTTGAAGGGGGAGTCTTAAATGAGCAGTTCTTC
>-|-|TRBV7-6|16|TRBJ2-3
CASSFRTTSPRDTQYF
TGTGCCAGCAGCTTCCGGACTACCTCTCCTCGGGATACGCAGTATTTT
>-|-|TRBV4-1|18|TRBJ1-2
CASSQIIQLGSLSYGYTF
TGCGCCAGCAGCCAAATTATCCAGTTGGGCTCTCTTAGCTATGGCTACACCTTC
>TRBD1|-|TRBV5-1|13|TRBJ1-1
CASSWGQGAEAFF
TGCGCCAGCAGCTGGGGACAGGGGGCTGAAGCTTTCTTT